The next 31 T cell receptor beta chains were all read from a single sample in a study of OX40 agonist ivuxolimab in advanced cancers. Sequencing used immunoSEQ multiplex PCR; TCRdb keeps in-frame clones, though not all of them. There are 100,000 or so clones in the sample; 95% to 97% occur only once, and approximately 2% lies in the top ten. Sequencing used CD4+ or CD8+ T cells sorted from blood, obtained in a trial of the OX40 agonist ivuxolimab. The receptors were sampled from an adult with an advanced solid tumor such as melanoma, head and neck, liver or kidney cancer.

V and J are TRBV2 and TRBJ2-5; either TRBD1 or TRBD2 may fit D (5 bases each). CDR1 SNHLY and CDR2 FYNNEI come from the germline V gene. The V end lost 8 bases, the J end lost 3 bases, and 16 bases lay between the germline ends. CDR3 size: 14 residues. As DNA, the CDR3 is TGTGCCAGCCGGGGTATGGGGCTCAAAGAGACCCAGTACTTC. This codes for CASRGMGLKETQYF.

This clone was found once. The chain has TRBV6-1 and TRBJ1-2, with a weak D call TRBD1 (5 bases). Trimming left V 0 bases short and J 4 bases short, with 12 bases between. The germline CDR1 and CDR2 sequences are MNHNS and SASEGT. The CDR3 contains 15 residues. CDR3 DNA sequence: TGTGCCAGCAGTGAAGCGATCCAGGGTAGCTATGGCTACACCTTC. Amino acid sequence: CASSEAIQGSYGYTF.

This CDR3 is CASSQERLAGVNTGELFF. The CDR3 region has the DNA TGCGCCAGCAGCCAAGAAAGGCTAGCGGGAGTGAACACCGGGGAGCTGTTTTTT. The rearrangement joins TRBV4-3 to TRBJ2-2; TRBD2 aligns across 10 bases. The trim removed 0 bases at V and 1 base at J, leaving 5 bases unmatched. The CDR3 totals 18 residues. Germline V gene sequence: CDR1 LGHNA, CDR2 YSLEER.

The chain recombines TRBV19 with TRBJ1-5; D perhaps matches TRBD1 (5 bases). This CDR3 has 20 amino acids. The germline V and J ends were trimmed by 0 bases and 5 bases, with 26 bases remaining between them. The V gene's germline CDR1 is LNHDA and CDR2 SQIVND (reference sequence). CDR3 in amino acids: CASSIDPRDPTRPLHQPQHF. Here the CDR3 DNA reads TGTGCCAGTAGTATAGATCCCAGGGACCCCACCCGTCCCCTCCATCAGCCCCAGCATTTT.

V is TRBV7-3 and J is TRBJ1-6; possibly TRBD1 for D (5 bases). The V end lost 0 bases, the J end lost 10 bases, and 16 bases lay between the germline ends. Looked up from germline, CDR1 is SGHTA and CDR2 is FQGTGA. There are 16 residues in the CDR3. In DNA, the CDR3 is TGTGCCAGCAGCTTAACGATGGCTGGGCAGGGCTCACCCCTCCACTTT. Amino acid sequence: CASSLTMAGQGSPLHF.

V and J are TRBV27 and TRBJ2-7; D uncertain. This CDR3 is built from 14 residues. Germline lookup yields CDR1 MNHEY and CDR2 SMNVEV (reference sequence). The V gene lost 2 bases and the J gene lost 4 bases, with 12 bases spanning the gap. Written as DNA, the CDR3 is TGTGCCAGCAGTTTAGAGGTGGGTGGGTACGAGCAGTACTTC. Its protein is CASSLEVGGYEQYF.

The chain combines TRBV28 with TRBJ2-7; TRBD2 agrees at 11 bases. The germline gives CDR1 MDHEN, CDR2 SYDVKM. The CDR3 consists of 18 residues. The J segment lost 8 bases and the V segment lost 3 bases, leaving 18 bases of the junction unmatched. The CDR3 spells CASSFPGLAAMSYGQQYF. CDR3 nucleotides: TGTGCCAGCAGTTTTCCGGGACTAGCGGCAATGTCCTACGGGCAGCAGTACTTC.

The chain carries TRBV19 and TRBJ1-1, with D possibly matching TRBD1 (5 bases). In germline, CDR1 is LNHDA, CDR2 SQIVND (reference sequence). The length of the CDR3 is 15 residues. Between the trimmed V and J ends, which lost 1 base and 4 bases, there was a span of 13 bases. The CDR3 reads CASSIVGGDGTEAFF. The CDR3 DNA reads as TGTGCCAGTAGTATAGTGGGAGGGGACGGCACTGAAGCTTTCTTT.

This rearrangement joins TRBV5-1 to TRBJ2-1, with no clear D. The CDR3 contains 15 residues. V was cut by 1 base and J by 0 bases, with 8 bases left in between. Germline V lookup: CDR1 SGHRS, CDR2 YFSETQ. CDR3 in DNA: TGCGCCAGCAGCTTGTCCGACACCTCCTACAATGAGCAGTTCTTC. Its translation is CASSLSDTSYNEQFF.

CDR3: CSVVGDGTYEQYF. The CDR3 DNA sequence: TGCAGCGTGGTCGGGGACGGAACCTACGAGCAGTACTTC. This chain joins TRBV29-1 and TRBJ2-7; D might be TRBD1 or TRBD2, each matching 5 bases. The CDR3 has 13 amino acids. Germline CDR1 reads SQVTM; CDR2 reads ANQGSEA. The germline V and J ends were trimmed by 6 bases and 2 bases, with 14 bases remaining between them.

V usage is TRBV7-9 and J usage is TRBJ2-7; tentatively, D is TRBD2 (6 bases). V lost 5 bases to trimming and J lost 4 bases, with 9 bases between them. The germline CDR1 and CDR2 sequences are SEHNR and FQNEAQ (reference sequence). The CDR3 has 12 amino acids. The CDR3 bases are TGTGCCAGCAGCACGGGAGTTTACGAGCAGTACTTC. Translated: CASSTGVYEQYF.

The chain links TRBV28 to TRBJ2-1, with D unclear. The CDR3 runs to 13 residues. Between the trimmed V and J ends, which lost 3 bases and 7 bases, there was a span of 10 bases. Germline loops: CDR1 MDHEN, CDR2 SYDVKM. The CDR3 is CASSFFHHNEQFF. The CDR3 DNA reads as TGTGCCAGCAGTTTTTTCCACCATAATGAGCAGTTCTTC. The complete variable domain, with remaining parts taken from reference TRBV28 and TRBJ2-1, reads DVKVTQSSRYLVKRTGEKVFLECVQDMDHENMFWYRQDPGLGLRLIYFSYDVKMKEKGDIPEGYSVSREKKERFSLILESASTNQTSMYLCASSFFHHNEQFFGPGTRLTVL.

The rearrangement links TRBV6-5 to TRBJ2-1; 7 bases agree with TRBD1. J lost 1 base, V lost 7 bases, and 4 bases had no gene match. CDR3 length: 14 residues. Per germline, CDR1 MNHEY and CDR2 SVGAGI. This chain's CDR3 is CASTPGQSYNEQFF. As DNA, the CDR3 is TGTGCCAGCACCCCGGGACAGTCCTACAATGAGCAGTTCTTC.

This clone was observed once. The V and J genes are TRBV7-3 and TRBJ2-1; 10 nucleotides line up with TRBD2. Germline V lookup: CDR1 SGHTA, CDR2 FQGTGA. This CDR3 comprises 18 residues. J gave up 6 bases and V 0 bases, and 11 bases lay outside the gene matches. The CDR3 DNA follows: TGTGCCAGCAGCTTAACGGCTAGCGGGAGTGATGTGGCCAATGAGCAGTTCTTC. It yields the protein CASSLTASGSDVANEQFF.

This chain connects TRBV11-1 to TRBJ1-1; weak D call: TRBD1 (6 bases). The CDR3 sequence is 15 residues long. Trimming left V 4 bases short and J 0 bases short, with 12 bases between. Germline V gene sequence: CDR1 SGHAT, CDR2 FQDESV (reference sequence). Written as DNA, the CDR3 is TGTGCCAGCAGCTGGAGGAGGGACATGAACACTGAAGCTTTCTTT. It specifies CASSWRRDMNTEAFF.

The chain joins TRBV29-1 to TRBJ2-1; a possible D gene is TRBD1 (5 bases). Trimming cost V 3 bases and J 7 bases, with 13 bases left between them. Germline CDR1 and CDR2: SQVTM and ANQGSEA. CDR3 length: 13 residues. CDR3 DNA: TGCAGCGTTGAGCAGGGTCCTACAAATGAGCAGTTCTTC. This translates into CSVEQGPTNEQFF.

The CDR3 DNA follows: TGTGCCATCAGTGACAAATATTCAGGGACAGACAATCAGCCCCAGCATTTT. Translating gives CAISDKYSGTDNQPQHF. The V and J genes are TRBV10-3 and TRBJ1-5; 7 bases fit TRBD1. Germline CDR1 ENHRY, CDR2 SYGVKD. Trimming at V came to 3 bases and at J to 3 bases, leaving 11 bases not matched to a gene. This CDR3 contains 17 residues.

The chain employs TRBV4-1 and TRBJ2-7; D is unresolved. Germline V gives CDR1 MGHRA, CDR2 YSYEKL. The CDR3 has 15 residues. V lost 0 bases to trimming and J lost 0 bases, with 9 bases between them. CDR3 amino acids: CASSQDLRSSYEQYF. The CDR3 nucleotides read TGCGCCAGCAGCCAAGATTTGAGGAGCTCCTACGAGCAGTACTTC.

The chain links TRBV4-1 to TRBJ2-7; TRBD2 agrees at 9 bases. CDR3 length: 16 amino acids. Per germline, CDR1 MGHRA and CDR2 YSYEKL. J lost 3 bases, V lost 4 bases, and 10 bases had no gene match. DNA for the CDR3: TGCGCCAGCAGCCCCCTACACGCGGGGGGGATCTACGAGCAGTACTTC. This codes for CASSPLHAGGIYEQYF.

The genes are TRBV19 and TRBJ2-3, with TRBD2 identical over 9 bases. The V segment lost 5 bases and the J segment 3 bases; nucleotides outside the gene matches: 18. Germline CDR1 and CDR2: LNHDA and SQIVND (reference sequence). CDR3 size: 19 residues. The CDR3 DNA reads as TGTGCCAGTAGTCCTCACTCCCGCCTAGCGGGAACCGCTACAGATACGCAGTATTTT. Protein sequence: CASSPHSRLAGTATDTQYF.

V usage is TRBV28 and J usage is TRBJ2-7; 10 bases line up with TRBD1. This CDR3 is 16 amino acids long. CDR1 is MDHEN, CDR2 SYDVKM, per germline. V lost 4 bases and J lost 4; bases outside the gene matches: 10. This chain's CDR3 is CASSSHRQGALYEQYF. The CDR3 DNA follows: TGTGCCAGCAGTTCCCATCGACAGGGGGCCTTATACGAGCAGTACTTC.

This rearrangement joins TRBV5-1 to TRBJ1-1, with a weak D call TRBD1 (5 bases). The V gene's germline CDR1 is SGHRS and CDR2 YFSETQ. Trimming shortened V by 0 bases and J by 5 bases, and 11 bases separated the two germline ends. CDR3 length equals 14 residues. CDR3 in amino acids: CASSLVGGRTEAFF. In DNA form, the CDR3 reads TGCGCCAGCAGCTTGGTTGGGGGAAGAACTGAAGCTTTCTTT.

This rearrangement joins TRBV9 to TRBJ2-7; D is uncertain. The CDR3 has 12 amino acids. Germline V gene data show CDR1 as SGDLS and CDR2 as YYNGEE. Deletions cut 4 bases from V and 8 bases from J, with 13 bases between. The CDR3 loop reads CASSSSSQQQYF. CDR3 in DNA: TGTGCCAGCAGCTCCTCGTCCCAACAGCAGTACTTC.

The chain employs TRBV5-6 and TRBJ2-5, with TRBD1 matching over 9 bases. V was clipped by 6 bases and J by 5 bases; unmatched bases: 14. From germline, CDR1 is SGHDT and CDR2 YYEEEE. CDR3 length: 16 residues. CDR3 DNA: TGTGCCAGCACCAAGACAGGGGGTCACCATCTGGAGACCCAGTACTTC. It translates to CASTKTGGHHLETQYF.

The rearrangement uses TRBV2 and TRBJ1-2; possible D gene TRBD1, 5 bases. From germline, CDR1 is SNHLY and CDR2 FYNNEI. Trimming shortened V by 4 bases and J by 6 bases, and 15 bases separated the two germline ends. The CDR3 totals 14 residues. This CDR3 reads CASSGGTLGDGYTF. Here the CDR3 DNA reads TGTGCCAGCAGTGGGGGGACCCTCGGAGATGGCTACACCTTC.

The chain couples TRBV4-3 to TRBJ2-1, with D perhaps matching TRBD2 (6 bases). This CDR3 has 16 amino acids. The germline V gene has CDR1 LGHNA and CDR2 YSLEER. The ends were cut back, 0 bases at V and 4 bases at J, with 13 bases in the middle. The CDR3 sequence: CASSQERSSEYNEQFF. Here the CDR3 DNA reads TGCGCCAGCAGCCAAGAAAGGTCTAGCGAGTACAATGAGCAGTTCTTC.

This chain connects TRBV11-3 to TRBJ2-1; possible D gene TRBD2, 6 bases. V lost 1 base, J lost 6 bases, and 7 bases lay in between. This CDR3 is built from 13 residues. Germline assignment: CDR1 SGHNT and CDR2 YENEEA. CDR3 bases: TGTGCCAGCAGCTTAGGGACTATCAATGAGCAGTTCTTC. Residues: CASSLGTINEQFF.

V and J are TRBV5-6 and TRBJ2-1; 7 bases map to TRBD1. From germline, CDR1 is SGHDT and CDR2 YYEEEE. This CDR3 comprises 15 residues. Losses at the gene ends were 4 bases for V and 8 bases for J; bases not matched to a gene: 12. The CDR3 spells CASSGPPDRDDEQFF. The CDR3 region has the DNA TGTGCCAGCAGCGGACCGCCTGACAGGGATGATGAGCAGTTCTTC.

CDR3 protein: CASSLSPNRAETQYF. In nucleotides, the CDR3 is TGTGCCAGCAGCTTATCGCCTAACAGGGCTGAGACCCAGTACTTC. The rearrangement joins TRBV7-2 to TRBJ2-5, with D tentatively TRBD1 (6 bases). The germline V gene has CDR1 SGHTA and CDR2 FQGNSA. The ends were cut back, 2 bases at V and 5 bases at J, with 15 bases in the middle. CDR3 length: 15 residues. The full variable domain, in which reference TRBV7-2 and TRBJ2-5 provide the parts outside the CDR3, is GAGVSQSPSNKVTEKGKDVELRCDPISGHTALYWYRQSLGQGLEFLIYFQGNSAPDKSGLPSDRFSAERTGGSVSTLTIQRTQQEDSAVYLCASSLSPNRAETQYFGPGTRLLVL.

The CDR3 bases are TGTGCCAGCAGCTTGGTGGAGCGGGGCCTCCTTACCTACAATGAGCAGTTCTTC. Translating gives CASSLVERGLLTYNEQFF. This chain uses TRBV7-8 with TRBJ2-1; 7 bases are a match to TRBD2. The CDR3 totals 18 residues. J gave up 2 bases and V 3 bases, and 13 bases lay outside the gene matches. Germline V gene sequence: CDR1 SGHVS, CDR2 FQNEAQ. Supplemented by reference TRBV7-8 and TRBJ2-1, the full variable domain reads GAGVSQSPRYKVAKRGQDVALRCDPISGHVSLFWYQQALGQGPEFLTYFQNEAQLDKSGLPSDRFFAERPEGSVSTLKIQRTQQEDSAVYLCASSLVERGLLTYNEQFFGPGTRLTVL.

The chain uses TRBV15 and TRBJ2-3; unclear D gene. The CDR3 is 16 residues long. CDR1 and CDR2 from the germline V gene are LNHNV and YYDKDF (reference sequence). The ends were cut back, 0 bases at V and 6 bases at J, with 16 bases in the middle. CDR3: CATSRESRLSADTQYF. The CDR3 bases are TGTGCCACCAGCAGAGAATCTCGACTTTCGGCGGATACGCAGTATTTT.